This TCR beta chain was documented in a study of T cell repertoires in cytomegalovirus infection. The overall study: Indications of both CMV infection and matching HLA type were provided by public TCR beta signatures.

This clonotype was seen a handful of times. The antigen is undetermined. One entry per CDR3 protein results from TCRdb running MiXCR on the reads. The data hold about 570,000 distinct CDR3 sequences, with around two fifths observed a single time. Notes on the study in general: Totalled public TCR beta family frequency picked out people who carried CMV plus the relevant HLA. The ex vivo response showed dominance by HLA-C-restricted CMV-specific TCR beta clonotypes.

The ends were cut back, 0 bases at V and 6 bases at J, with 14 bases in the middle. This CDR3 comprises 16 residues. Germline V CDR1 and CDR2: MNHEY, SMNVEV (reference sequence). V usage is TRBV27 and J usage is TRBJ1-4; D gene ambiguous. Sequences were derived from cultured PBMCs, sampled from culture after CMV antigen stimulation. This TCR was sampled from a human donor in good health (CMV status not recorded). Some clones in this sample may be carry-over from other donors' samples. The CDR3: CASSLSSPSPYEKLFF. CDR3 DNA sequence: TGTGCCAGCAGTTTATCGTCGCCCTCACCCTATGAAAAACTGTTTTTT. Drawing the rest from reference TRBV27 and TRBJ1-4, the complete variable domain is EAQVTQNPRYLITVTGKKLTVTCSQNMNHEYMSWYRQDPGLGLRQIYYSMNVEVTDKGDVPEGYKVSRKEKRNFPLILESPSPNQTSLYFCASSLSSPSPYEKLFFGSGTQLSVL.